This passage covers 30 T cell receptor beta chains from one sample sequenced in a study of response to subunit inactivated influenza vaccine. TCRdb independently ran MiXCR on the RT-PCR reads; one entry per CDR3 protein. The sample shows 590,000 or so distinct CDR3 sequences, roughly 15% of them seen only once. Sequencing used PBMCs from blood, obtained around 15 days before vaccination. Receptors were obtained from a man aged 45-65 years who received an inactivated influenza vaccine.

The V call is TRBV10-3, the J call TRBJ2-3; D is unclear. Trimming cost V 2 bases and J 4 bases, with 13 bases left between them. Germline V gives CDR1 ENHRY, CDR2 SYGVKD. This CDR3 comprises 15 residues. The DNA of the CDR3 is TGTGCCATCAGTGAGGACAAAAAGAAGGCAGATACGCAGTATTTT. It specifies CAISEDKKKADTQYF.

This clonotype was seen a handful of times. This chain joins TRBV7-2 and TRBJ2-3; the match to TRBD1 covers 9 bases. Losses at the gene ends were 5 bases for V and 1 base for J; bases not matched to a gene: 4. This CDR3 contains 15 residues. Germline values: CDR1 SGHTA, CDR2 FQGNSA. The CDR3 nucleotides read TGTGCCAGCAGCCGGGGGGACAGGGGCACAGATACGCAGTATTTT. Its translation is CASSRGDRGTDTQYF. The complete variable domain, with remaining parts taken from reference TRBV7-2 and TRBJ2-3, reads GAGVSQSPSNKVTEKGKDVELRCDPISGHTALYWYRQSLGQGLEFLIYFQGNSAPDKSGLPSDRFSAERTGGSVSTLTIQRTQQEDSAVYLCASSRGDRGTDTQYFGPGTRLTVL.

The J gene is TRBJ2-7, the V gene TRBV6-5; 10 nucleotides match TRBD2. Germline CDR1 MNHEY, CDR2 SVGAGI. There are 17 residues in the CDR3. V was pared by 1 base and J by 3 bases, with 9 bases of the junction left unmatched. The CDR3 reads CASSYWEGLAGVYEQYF. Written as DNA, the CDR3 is TGTGCCAGCAGTTACTGGGAGGGGCTAGCGGGAGTCTACGAGCAGTACTTC.

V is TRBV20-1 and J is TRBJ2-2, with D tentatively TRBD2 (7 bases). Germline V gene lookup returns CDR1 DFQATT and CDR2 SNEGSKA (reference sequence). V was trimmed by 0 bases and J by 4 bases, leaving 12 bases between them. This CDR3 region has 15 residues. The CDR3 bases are TGCAGTGCTAGAGATCCCGGGGGGCCCACCGGGGAGCTGTTTTTT. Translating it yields CSARDPGGPTGELFF.

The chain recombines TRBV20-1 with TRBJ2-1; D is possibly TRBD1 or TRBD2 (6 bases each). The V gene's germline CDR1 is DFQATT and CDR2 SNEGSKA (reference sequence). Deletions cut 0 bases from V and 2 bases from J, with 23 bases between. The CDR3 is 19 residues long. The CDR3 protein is CSARDLRGRGPGAYNEQFF. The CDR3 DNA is TGCAGTGCTAGAGATCTCCGGGGACGGGGGCCTGGTGCCTACAATGAGCAGTTCTTC.

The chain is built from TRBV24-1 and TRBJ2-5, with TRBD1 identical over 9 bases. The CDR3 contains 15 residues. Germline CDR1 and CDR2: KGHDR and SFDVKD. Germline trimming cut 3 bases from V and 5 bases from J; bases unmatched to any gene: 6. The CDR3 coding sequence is TGTGCCACCAGTGATGCACAGGGGGCTGGGGAGACCCAGTACTTC. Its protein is CATSDAQGAGETQYF.

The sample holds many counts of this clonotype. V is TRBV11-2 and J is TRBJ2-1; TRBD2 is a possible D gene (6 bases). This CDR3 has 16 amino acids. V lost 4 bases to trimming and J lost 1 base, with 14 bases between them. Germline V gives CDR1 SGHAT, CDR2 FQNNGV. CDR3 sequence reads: CASSSPAGSSYNEQFF. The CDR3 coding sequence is TGTGCCAGCAGCTCACCTGCGGGGAGTTCCTACAATGAGCAGTTCTTC. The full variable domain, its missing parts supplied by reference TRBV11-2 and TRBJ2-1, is EAGVAQSPRYKIIEKRQSVAFWCNPISGHATLYWYQQILGQGPKLLIQFQNNGVVDDSQLPKDRFSAERLKGVDSTLKIQPAKLEDSAVYLCASSSPAGSSYNEQFFGPGTRLTVL.

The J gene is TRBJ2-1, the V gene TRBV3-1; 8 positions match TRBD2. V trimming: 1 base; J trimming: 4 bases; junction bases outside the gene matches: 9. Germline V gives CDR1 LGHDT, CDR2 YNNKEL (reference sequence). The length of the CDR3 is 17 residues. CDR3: CASSQGGLADSYNEQFF. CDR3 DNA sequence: TGTGCCAGCAGCCAAGGCGGACTAGCCGACTCATACAATGAGCAGTTCTTC.

The CDR3 here is CASSIEAYQPQHF. CDR3 nucleotide sequence: TGTGCCAGTAGTATTGAGGCTTATCAGCCCCAGCATTTT. The chain links TRBV19 to TRBJ1-5; D remains ambiguous. The CDR3 consists of 13 residues. Germline CDR1 and CDR2: LNHDA and SQIVND (reference sequence). V lost 3 bases and J lost 5, with 8 bases in between.

The CDR3 here is CASSQVYGTSMNEQFF. The CDR3 coding sequence is TGTGCCAGCAGCCAAGTTTATGGGACTAGCATGAATGAGCAGTTCTTC. V gene TRBV4-2 combines with J gene TRBJ2-1; 9 bases line up with TRBD2. CDR3 length equals 16 residues. Germline loops: CDR1 LGHNA, CDR2 YNFKEQ. J lost 7 bases, V lost 1 base, and 8 bases had no gene match.

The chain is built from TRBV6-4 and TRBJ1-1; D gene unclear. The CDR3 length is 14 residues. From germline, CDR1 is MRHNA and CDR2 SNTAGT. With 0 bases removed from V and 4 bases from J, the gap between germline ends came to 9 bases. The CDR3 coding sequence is TGTGCCAGCAGTGACTCAGGTGGGCGCACTGAAGCTTTCTTT. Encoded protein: CASSDSGGRTEAFF.

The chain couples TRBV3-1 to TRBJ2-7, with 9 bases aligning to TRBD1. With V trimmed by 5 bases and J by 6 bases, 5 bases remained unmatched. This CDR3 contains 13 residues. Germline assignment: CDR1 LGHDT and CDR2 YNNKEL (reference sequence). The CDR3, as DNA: TGTGCCAGCAGCGCCCGACAGGGGGGCGAGCAGTACTTC. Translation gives CASSARQGGEQYF.

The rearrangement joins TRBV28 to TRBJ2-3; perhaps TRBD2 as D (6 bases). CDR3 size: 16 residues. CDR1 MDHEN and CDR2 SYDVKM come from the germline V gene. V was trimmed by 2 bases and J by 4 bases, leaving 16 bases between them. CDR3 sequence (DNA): TGTGCCAGCAGTTTAGCGTACGGGAGTCCGGCAGATACGCAGTATTTT. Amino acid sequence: CASSLAYGSPADTQYF.

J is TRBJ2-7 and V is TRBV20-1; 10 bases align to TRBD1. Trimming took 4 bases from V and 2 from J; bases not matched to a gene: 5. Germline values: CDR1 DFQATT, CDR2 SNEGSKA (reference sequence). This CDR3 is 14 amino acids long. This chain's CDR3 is CSATRDRGPYEQYF. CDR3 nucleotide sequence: TGCAGTGCTACCCGGGACAGGGGACCCTACGAGCAGTACTTC.

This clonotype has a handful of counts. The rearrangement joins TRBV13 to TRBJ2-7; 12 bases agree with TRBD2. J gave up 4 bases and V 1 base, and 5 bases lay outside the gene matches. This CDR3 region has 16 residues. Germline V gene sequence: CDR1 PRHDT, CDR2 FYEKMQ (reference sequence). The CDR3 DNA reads TGTGCCAGCAGCTTAGTAGGACTAGCGGGAAGGTACGAGCAGTACTTC. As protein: CASSLVGLAGRYEQYF.

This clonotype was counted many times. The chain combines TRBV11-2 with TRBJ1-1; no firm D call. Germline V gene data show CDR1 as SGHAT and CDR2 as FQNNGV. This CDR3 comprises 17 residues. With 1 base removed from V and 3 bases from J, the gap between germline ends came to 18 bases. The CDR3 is CASSLGLRGKRDTEAFF. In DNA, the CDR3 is TGTGCCAGCAGCTTAGGCCTTCGGGGAAAGAGGGACACTGAAGCTTTCTTT.

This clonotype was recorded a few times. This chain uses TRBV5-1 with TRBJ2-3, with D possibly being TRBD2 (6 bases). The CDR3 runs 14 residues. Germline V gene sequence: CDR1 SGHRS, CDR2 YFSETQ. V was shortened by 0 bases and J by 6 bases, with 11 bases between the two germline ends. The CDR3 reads CASSLVPGRDTQYF. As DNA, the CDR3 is TGCGCCAGCAGCTTGGTTCCAGGGAGGGATACGCAGTATTTT. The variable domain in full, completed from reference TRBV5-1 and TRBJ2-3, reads KAGVTQTPRYLIKTRGQQVTLSCSPISGHRSVSWYQQTPGQGLQFLFEYFSETQRNKGNFPGRFSGRQFSNSRSEMNVSTLELGDSALYLCASSLVPGRDTQYFGPGTRLTVL.

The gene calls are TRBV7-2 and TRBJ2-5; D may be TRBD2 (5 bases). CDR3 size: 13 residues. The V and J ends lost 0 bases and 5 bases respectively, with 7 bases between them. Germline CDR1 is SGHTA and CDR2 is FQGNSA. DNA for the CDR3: TGTGCCAGCAGCTTAGCGGACTGGGAGACCCAGTACTTC. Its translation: CASSLADWETQYF.

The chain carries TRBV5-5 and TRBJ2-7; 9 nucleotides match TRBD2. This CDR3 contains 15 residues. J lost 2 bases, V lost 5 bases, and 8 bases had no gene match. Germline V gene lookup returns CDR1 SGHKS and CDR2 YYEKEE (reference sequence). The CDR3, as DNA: TGTGCCAGCAGGAAGACCGGGACTAGCCCCTACGAGCAGTACTTC. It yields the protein CASRKTGTSPYEQYF. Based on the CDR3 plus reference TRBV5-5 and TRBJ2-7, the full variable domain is DAGVTQSPTHLIKTRGQQVTLRCSPISGHKSVSWYQQVLGQGPQFIFQYYEKEERGRGNFPDRFSARQFPNYSSELNVNALLLGDSALYLCASRKTGTSPYEQYFGPGTRLTVT.

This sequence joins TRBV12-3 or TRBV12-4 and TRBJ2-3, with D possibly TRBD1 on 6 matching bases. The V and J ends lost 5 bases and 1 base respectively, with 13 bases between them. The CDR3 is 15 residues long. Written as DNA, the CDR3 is TGTGCCAGCAGTCTCCAGGGGTCACGCACAGATACGCAGTATTTT. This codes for CASSLQGSRTDTQYF.

The CDR3 sequence is CASSLGQPKETQYF. In nucleotides, the CDR3 is TGCGCCAGCAGCTTAGGACAGCCCAAAGAGACCCAGTACTTC. The V call is TRBV5-1, the J call TRBJ2-5; D is perhaps TRBD1 (6 bases). Germline CDR1 is SGHRS and CDR2 is YFSETQ. This CDR3 is built from 14 residues. Trimming removed 2 bases at V and 3 bases at J, with 11 bases between.

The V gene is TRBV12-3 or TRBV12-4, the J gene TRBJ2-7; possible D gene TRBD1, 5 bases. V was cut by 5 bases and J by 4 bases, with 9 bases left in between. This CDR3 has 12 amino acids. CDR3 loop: CASSAGWYEQYF. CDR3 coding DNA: TGTGCCAGCAGTGCAGGGTGGTACGAGCAGTACTTC.

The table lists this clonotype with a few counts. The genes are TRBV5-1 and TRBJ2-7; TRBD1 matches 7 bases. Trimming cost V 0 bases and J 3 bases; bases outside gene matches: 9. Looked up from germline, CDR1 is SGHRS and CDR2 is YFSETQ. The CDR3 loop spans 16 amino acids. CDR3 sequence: CASSLELTGNIYEQYF. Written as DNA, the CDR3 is TGCGCCAGCAGCTTGGAACTGACAGGGAACATCTACGAGCAGTACTTC.

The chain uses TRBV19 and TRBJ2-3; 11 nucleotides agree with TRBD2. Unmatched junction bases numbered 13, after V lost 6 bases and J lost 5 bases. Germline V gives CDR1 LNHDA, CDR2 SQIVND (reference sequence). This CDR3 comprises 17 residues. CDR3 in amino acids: CASSPTSGGLLGDTQYF. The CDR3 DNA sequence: TGTGCCAGTAGCCCAACTAGCGGGGGCCTCTTGGGAGATACGCAGTATTTT.

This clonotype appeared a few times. CDR3 DNA sequence: TGTGCCAGCAGCCAACATAGCGGGGGGGCCGGAGATACGCAGTATTTT. Residues: CASSQHSGGAGDTQYF. The chain uses TRBV7-2 and TRBJ2-3, with 11 bases fitting TRBD2. The V gene's germline CDR1 is SGHTA and CDR2 FQGNSA. The CDR3 has 16 amino acids. The V and J ends lost 5 bases and 5 bases, in that order; junction bases with no gene match: 9.

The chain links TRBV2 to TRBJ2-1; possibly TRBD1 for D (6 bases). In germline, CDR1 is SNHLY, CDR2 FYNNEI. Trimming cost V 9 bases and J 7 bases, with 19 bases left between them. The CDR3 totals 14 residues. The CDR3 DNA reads TGTGCCAGGGGGAGTGTGGACAGAAGGAATGAGCAGTTCTTC. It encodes CARGSVDRRNEQFF.

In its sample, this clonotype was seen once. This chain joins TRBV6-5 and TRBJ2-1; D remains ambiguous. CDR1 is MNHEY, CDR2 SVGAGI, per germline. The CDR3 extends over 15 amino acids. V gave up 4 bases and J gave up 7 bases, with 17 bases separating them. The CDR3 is CASSSTLIGSNEQFF. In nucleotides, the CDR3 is TGTGCCAGCAGTTCCACACTCATCGGATCTAATGAGCAGTTCTTC.

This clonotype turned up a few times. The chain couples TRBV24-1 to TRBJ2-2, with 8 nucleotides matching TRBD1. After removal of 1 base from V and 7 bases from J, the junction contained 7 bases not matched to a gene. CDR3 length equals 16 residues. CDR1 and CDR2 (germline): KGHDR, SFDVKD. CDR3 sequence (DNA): TGTGCCACCAGTGATTTTGGCAGGGGGCTTATCGGGGAGCTGTTTTTT. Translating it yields CATSDFGRGLIGELFF.

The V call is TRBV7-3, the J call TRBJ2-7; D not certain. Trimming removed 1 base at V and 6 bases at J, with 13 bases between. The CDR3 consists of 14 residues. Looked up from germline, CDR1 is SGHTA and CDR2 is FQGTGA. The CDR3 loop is CASSLSGDSSEQYF. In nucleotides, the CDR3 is TGTGCCAGCAGCTTAAGTGGAGATAGCTCCGAGCAGTACTTC.

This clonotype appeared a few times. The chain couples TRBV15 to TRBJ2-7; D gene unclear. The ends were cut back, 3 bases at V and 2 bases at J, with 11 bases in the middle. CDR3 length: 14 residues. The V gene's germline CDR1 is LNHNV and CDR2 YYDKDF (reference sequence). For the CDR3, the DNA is TGTGCCACCAGCAGTGCAGCCCCCCCCTACGAGCAGTACTTC. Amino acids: CATSSAAPPYEQYF.